This T cell receptor beta chain is from a study of blood T cell repertoires in COVID-19. About the research overall: T cells, B-cell-depleted T cells, or PBMCs supplied cDNA or gDNA.

V was pared by 2 bases and J by 3 bases, with 8 bases of the junction left unmatched. The CDR3 is 16 amino acids. CDR1 is SGHRS, CDR2 YFSETQ, per germline. Original analysis: Amplification with reference gene primers provided the estimates of nucleated cell counts. Sequencing was performed with immunoSEQ multiplex PCR; in TCRdb, only in-frame clones are kept and a portion is missing. The DNA was the basis for D and trimming; V, J and clone size are from that table. The profile covers under 450,000 clones, with roughly 90% appearing a single time and 0.8% to 0.9% taken by the ten largest. The gene calls are TRBV5-1 and TRBJ2-1, with 7 bases lining up with TRBD2. Sequencing was performed on PBMCs or T cells enriched from blood (not recorded which). This clonotype originated in a woman aged 40 to 50 who had been exposed to COVID-19. The chain's CDR3 is CASSLMSGVRYNEQFF. CDR3 coding DNA: TGCGCCAGCAGCTTAATGAGCGGGGTCCGCTACAATGAGCAGTTCTTC.